The 7 T cell receptor beta chains listed next were all sequenced from one sample in a study of T cells in Graves' hyperthyroidism and ophthalmopathy. The CDR3 regions of TCR beta were amplified from RNA transcripts. The HTBI primer set was used in a first-round RT-PCR of the TCR CDR3. TCRdb re-derived calls from the multiplex PCR reads in MiXCR, one entry per CDR3 protein. The top ten hold around 8% of the sample, which has about 720,000 distinct CDR3 sequences, approximately 16% seen once. Sequenced material: blood. These receptors all come from a man between 18 and 35 years old with Graves' hyperthyroidism.

CDR3 in DNA: TGTGCCACCAGCGGCCGGACTGGGGGATATAATGAAAAACTGTTTTTT. It translates to CATSGRTGGYNEKLFF. The rearrangement joins TRBV15 to TRBJ1-4; D is possibly TRBD1 (5 bases). V lost 5 bases to trimming and J lost 4 bases, with 17 bases between them. This CDR3 has 16 residues. Germline CDR1 and CDR2: LNHNV and YYDKDF (reference sequence).

This chain joins TRBV27 and TRBJ2-6; D not resolved. This CDR3 has 16 amino acids. The V end was cut by 4 bases, the J end by 0 bases, with 10 bases between. Germline V lookup: CDR1 MNHEY, CDR2 SMNVEV (reference sequence). CDR3 sequence reads: CASSSLFSSGANVLTF. The CDR3 DNA sequence: TGTGCCAGCAGTTCGCTATTTAGCTCTGGGGCCAACGTCCTGACTTTC.

This clonotype came up many times. V usage is TRBV6-1 and J usage is TRBJ2-5; D is unresolved. The CDR3 sequence is 12 residues long. Trimming took 2 bases from V and 4 from J, leaving 5 bases between them. Germline V gene lookup returns CDR1 MNHNS and CDR2 SASEGT. CDR3 amino acids: CASSELGETQYF. CDR3 nucleotides: TGTGCCAGCAGTGAATTGGGAGAGACCCAGTACTTC.

This clonotype was found a few times. The chain employs TRBV5-4 and TRBJ2-1, with 10 bases aligning to TRBD1. V dropped 4 bases and J dropped 7; count of bases not matched to a gene: 14. Germline lookup yields CDR1 SGHNT and CDR2 YYREEE (reference sequence). The CDR3 loop spans 17 amino acids. The CDR3: CASSDPTGGFNWNEQFF. The DNA of the CDR3 is TGTGCCAGCAGCGACCCGACAGGGGGCTTTAATTGGAATGAGCAGTTCTTC. Full variable domain (remainder filled in from reference TRBV5-4 and TRBJ2-1): ETGVTQSPTHLIKTRGQQVTLRCSSQSGHNTVSWYQQALGQGPQFIFQYYREEENGRGNFPPRFSGLQFPNYSSELNVNALELDDSALYLCASSDPTGGFNWNEQFFGPGTRLTVL.

A few counts support this clonotype. CDR3 DNA: TGTGCCAGCACCTGGACTAGCGGGAGCCGGAGCTACGAGCAGTACTTC. Protein sequence: CASTWTSGSRSYEQYF. V usage is TRBV7-8 and J usage is TRBJ2-7; TRBD2 aligns across 13 bases. CDR1 and CDR2 from the germline V gene are SGHVS and FQNEAQ. V lost 7 bases to trimming and J lost 3 bases; unmatched junction nucleotides: 9. CDR3 length equals 16 residues.

This clonotype was recorded at least ten times. The chain recombines TRBV2 with TRBJ2-7; D is possibly TRBD1 or TRBD2 (5 bases each). Per the germline V gene, CDR1 is SNHLY and CDR2 is FYNNEI. Trimming cost V 6 bases and J 2 bases, with 14 bases left between them. The CDR3 totals 14 residues. CDR3 sequence reads: CASRGPGSTYEQYF. Here the CDR3 DNA reads TGTGCCAGCAGGGGCCCAGGGAGCACCTACGAGCAGTACTTC.

There are a few counts of this clonotype. This sequence joins TRBV6-4 and TRBJ2-3; D unclear. V gave up 1 base and J gave up 0 bases, with 5 bases separating them. Germline lookup yields CDR1 MRHNA and CDR2 SNTAGT. The CDR3 contains 14 residues. The CDR3 loop reads CASSDFPSTDTQYF. In DNA, the CDR3 is TGTGCCAGCAGTGACTTCCCTAGCACAGATACGCAGTATTTT.